Below are 4 T cell receptor beta chains sequenced from a single sample in a study of early T cells in non-severe SARS-CoV-2 infection. TCRdb itself ran the 5' RACE reads through MiXCR, one entry per CDR3 protein. The sample consists of 29,000 or so distinct CDR3 sequences, about 10% of them appearing once. The sequenced sample was whole blood. The origin of the receptors is an adult who was a healthcare worker with PCR-confirmed SARS-CoV-2 infection or an uninfected control (not recorded which).

The sample holds many counts of this clonotype. This chain joins TRBV12-5 and TRBJ2-5; the match to TRBD2 covers 7 bases. Germline-derived CDR1 and CDR2 are LGHNT and FRNRAP. Trimming at V came to 6 bases and at J to 0 bases, leaving 7 bases not matched to a gene. The CDR3 spans 15 residues. DNA of the CDR3: TGTGCTAGTGGCAACCACGGGGGGTACCAAGAGACCCAGTACTTC. Its protein product is CASGNHGGYQETQYF.

There are many counts of this clonotype. V usage is TRBV9 and J usage is TRBJ2-3, with D perhaps being TRBD1 or TRBD2 (6 bases each). The CDR3 totals 13 residues. In germline, CDR1 is SGDLS, CDR2 YYNGEE. V was trimmed by 4 bases and J by 5 bases, leaving 11 bases between them. CDR3 residues: CASSRGAVDTQYF. Written as DNA, the CDR3 is TGTGCCAGCAGCAGGGGGGCCGTAGATACGCAGTATTTT.

V usage is TRBV5-4 and J usage is TRBJ2-2, with 13 bases matching TRBD2. Germline V gene data show CDR1 as SGHNT and CDR2 as YYREEE (reference sequence). The CDR3 length is 16 residues. J lost 7 bases, V lost 4 bases, and 7 bases had no gene match. DNA of the CDR3: TGTGCCAGCAGCCTCACTAGCGGGGGGGCTAGCGGGGAGCTGTTTTTT. Its translation: CASSLTSGGASGELFF.

At least ten counts were recorded for this clonotype. V is TRBV9 and J is TRBJ2-5; maybe TRBD1 (7 bases). CDR3 size: 15 residues. Germline V gene lookup returns CDR1 SGDLS and CDR2 YYNGEE. V lost 3 bases and J 5 bases, leaving 17 bases between the germline ends. CDR3 region: CASSGLGGSGETQYF. In DNA form, the CDR3 reads TGTGCCAGCAGCGGGTTAGGGGGCAGCGGGGAGACCCAGTACTTC.